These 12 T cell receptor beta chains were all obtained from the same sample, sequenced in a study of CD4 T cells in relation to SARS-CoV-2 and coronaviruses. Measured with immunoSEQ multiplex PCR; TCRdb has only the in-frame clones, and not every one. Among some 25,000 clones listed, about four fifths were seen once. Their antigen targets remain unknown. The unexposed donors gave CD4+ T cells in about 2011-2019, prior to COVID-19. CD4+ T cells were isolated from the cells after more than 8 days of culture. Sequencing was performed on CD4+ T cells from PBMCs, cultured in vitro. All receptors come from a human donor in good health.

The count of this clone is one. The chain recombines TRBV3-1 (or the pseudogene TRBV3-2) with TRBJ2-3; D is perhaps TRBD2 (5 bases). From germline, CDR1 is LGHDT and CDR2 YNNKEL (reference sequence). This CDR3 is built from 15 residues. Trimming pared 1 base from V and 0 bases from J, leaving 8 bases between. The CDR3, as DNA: TGTGCCAGCAGCCAAGGCGGGTTTAGCACAGATACGCAGTATTTT. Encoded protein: CASSQGGFSTDTQYF.

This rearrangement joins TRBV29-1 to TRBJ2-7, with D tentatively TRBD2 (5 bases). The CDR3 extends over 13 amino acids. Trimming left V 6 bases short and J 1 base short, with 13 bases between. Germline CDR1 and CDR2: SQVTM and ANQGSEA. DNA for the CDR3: TGCAGCGTCCAAAAGCCGGGGTCCTACGAGCAGTACTTC. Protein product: CSVQKPGSYEQYF.

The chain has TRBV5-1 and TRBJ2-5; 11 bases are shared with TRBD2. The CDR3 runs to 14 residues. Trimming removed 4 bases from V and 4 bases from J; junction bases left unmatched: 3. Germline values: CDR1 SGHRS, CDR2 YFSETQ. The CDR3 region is CASSTGTSGETQYF. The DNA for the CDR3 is TGCGCCAGCAGCACAGGGACTAGCGGAGAGACCCAGTACTTC.

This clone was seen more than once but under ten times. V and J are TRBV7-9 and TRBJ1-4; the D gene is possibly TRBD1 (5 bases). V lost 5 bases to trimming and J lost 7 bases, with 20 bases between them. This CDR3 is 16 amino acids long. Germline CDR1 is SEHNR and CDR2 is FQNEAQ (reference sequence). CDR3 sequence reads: CASSVWLGAGGEKLFF. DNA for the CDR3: TGTGCCAGCAGCGTCTGGTTAGGGGCTGGTGGTGAAAAACTGTTTTTT. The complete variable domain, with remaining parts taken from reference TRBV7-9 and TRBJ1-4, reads DTGVSQNPRHKITKRGQNVTFRCDPISEHNRLYWYRQTLGQGPEFLTYFQNEAQLEKSRLLSDRFSAERPKGSFSTLEIQRTEQGDSAMYLCASSVWLGAGGEKLFFGSGTQLSVL.

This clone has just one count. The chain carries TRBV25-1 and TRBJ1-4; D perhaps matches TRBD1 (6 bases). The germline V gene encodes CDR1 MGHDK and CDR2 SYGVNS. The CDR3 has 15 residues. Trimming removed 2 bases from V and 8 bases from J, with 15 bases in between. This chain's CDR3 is CASSEPTGLGEKLFF. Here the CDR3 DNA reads TGTGCCAGCAGTGAACCAACAGGGTTGGGGGAAAAACTGTTTTTT.

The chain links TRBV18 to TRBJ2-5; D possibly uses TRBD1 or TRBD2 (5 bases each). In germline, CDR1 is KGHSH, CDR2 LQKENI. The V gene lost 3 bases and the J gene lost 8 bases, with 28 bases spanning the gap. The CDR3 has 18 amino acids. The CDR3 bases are TGTGCCAGCTCACCCCTATACGGGGCAGGACACCCCCAGGACACCCAGTACTTC. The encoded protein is CASSPLYGAGHPQDTQYF. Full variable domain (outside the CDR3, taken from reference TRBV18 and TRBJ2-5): NAGVMQNPRHLVRRRGQEARLRCSPMKGHSHVYWYRQLPEEGLKFMVYLQKENIIDESGMPKERFSAEFPKEGPSILRIQQVVRGDSAAYFCASSPLYGAGHPQDTQYFGPGTRLLVL.

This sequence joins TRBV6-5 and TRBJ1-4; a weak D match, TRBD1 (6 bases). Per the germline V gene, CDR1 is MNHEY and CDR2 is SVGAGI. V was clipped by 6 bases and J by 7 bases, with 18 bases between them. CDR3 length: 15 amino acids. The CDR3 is CASRGNIQGGEKLFF. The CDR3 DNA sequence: TGTGCCAGCAGGGGAAACATACAGGGAGGTGAAAAACTGTTTTTT.

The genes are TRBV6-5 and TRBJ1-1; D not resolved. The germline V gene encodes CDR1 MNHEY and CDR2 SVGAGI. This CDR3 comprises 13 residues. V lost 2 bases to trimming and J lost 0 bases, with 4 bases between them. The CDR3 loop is CASSYAVNTEAFF. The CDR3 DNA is TGTGCCAGCAGTTACGCGGTGAACACTGAAGCTTTCTTT.

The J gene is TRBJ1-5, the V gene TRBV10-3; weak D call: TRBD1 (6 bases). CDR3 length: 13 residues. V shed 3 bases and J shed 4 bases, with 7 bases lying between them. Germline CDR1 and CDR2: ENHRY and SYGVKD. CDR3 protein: CAISEGGNQPQHF. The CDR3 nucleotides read TGTGCCATCAGTGAAGGGGGGAATCAGCCCCAGCATTTT.

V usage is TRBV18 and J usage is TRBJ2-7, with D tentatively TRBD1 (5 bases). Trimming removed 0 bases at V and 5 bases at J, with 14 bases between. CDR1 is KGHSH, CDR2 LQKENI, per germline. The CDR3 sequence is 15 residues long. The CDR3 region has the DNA TGTGCCAGCTCACCACCGAGCAGGGTCGTCCACGAGCAGTACTTC. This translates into CASSPPSRVVHEQYF.

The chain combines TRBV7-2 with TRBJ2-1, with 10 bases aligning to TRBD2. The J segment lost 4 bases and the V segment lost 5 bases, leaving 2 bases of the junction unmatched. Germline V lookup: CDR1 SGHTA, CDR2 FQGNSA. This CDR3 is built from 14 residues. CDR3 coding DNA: TGTGCCAGCAGCCTTAGCGGGGGGTACAATGAGCAGTTCTTC. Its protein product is CASSLSGGYNEQFF.

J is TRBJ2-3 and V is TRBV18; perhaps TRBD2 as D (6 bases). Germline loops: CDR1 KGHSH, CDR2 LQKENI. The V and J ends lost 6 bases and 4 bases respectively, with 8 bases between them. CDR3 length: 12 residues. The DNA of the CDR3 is TGTGCCAGCTCCTCGGGGGCAGATACGCAGTATTTT. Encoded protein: CASSSGADTQYF.